These 8 T cell receptor beta chains originate from one sample sequenced in a study of regulatory T cells in long-lasting Graves disease. HTBI primers from iRepertoire and Arm-PCR of CDR3 regions yielded the TCR beta libraries. TCRdb recomputed calls from the multiplex PCR reads with MiXCR, one row per CDR3 protein. The profile shows 390,000 or so distinct CDR3 sequences, about 11% of them singletons. This sample's time point: newly diagnosed GD, antithyroid drugs for less than 3 months. PBMC-extracted RNA yielded the TCR library. These data were also filed under a second study, of T cells in Graves' hyperthyroidism and ophthalmopathy.

The specimen was peripheral blood mononuclear cells (PBMCs), collected at new diagnosis, from a patient treated with antithyroid drugs. The receptor set was obtained from a woman in her late teens or twenties with Graves disease.

Note on this clonotype: A much larger clone is a single base away; this may be a read error. The rearrangement joins TRBV2 to TRBJ1-5; the match to TRBD1 covers 8 bases. Germline CDR1 reads SNHLY; CDR2 reads FYNNEI. This CDR3 has 17 amino acids. CDR3 DNA sequence: TGTGCCAGCAGTGTCGACAGGGGCCGAAATAGCAATCAGCTCCAGCATTTT. Amino acids: CASSVDRGRNSNQLQHF.

V gene TRBV6-1 combines with J gene TRBJ1-1, with D hard to call. Germline CDR1 is MNHNS and CDR2 is SASEGT. The V and J ends lost 6 bases and 0 bases respectively, with 8 bases between them. The CDR3 sequence is 13 residues long. DNA for the CDR3: TGTGCCAGCAGGATCCAGATGAACACTGAAGCTTTCTTT. Amino acid sequence: CASRIQMNTEAFF.

This clonotype appeared a few times. This chain joins TRBV28 and TRBJ2-1, with a weak D call TRBD1 (6 bases). Looked up from germline, CDR1 is MDHEN and CDR2 is SYDVKM. There are 15 residues in the CDR3. V lost 5 bases to trimming and J lost 3 bases, with 14 bases between them. The CDR3 sequence: CASSPRQEVYNEQFF. CDR3 DNA sequence: TGTGCCAGCAGTCCGCGACAGGAGGTCTACAATGAGCAGTTCTTC.

This rearrangement joins TRBV18 to TRBJ1-2; 7 bases are a match to TRBD1. The CDR3 has 17 amino acids. CDR1 is KGHSH, CDR2 LQKENI, per germline. The V segment lost 2 bases and the J segment 8 bases; nucleotides outside the gene matches: 17. The CDR3 bases are TGTGCCAGCTCACCATCGCAGAGAGACCGGGACAGCGGGGGCTACACCTTC. This sequence encodes CASSPSQRDRDSGGYTF.

A few counts support this clonotype. J is TRBJ2-1 and V is TRBV4-3, with D possibly being TRBD1 or TRBD2 (6 bases each). Trimming cost V 4 bases and J 6 bases, with 22 bases left between them. This CDR3 spans 17 amino acids. Germline V gene sequence: CDR1 LGHNA, CDR2 YSLEER. The CDR3 here is CASSPEGGSIGSNEQFF. CDR3 sequence (DNA): TGCGCCAGCAGCCCGGAAGGGGGGTCGATAGGTAGCAATGAGCAGTTCTTC.

This clonotype was detected ten times or more. CDR3 in amino acids: CASSLAIVKGTYDYGYTF. Written as DNA, the CDR3 is TGTGCCAGCAGTTTAGCGATTGTCAAGGGGACATATGACTATGGCTACACCTTC. The rearrangement links TRBV6-2 or TRBV6-3 to TRBJ1-2, with a tentative D call TRBD1 (6 bases). CDR3 length: 18 residues. Germline assignment: CDR1 MNHEY and CDR2 SVGEGT. Between the trimmed V and J ends, which lost 4 bases and 3 bases, there was a span of 24 bases.

This clonotype was counted many times. The chain links TRBV19 to TRBJ1-5, with 11 bases that match TRBD1. V shed 5 bases, J shed 0 bases, and the junction held 9 bases outside the gene matches. This CDR3 is 18 amino acids long. Germline V gene data show CDR1 as LNHDA and CDR2 as SQIVND (reference sequence). CDR3 loop: CASSGRDRGAFSNQPQHF. The CDR3 DNA is TGTGCCAGTAGTGGGAGGGACAGGGGGGCCTTTAGCAATCAGCCCCAGCATTTT.

The gene calls are TRBV20-1 and TRBJ1-2, with a tentative D call TRBD1 (6 bases). Germline loops: CDR1 DFQATT, CDR2 SNEGSKA (reference sequence). The CDR3 is 14 residues long. V shed 7 bases and J shed 3 bases, with 18 bases lying between them. CDR3 protein: CSVSDNRVDYGYTF. CDR3 coding DNA: TGCAGTGTCAGTGATAACAGGGTCGACTATGGCTACACCTTC.